These 18 T cell receptor beta chains were all obtained from the same sample, sequenced in a study of blood T cell repertoires in COVID-19. TCRdb keeps only in-frame clones here, not all; method: immunoSEQ multiplex PCR. Of approximately 250,000 clones detected, 70% to 90% appear once; the ten largest clones hold about 1%. The sample consisted of peripheral blood. The receptors stem from a man aged 40-50 years with acute or convalescent COVID-19.

The chain employs TRBV5-1 and TRBJ1-1; D unresolved. CDR1 SGHRS and CDR2 YFSETQ come from the germline V gene. Trimming left V 3 bases short and J 0 bases short, with 15 bases between. CDR3 size: 16 residues. As DNA, the CDR3 is TGCGCCAGCAGCTGGACTAAGGGCAGCTTGAACACTGAAGCTTTCTTT. Translation gives CASSWTKGSLNTEAFF.

The chain combines TRBV18 with TRBJ2-1, with TRBD2 matching over 7 bases. The CDR3 runs 16 residues. CDR1 KGHSH and CDR2 LQKENI come from the germline V gene. J gave up 0 bases and V 6 bases, and 8 bases lay outside the gene matches. CDR3 region: CASSQSSGPSYNEQFF. The CDR3 bases are TGTGCCAGCTCTCAGTCTAGCGGACCCTCCTACAATGAGCAGTTCTTC.

The CDR3 nucleotides read TGCGCCAGCAGGGTAGGGACTTACAATGAGCAGTTCTTC. It translates to CASRVGTYNEQFF. The chain links TRBV5-1 to TRBJ2-1; tentative D call: TRBD2 (6 bases). V was shortened by 5 bases and J by 4 bases, with 10 bases between the two germline ends. Germline V gene lookup returns CDR1 SGHRS and CDR2 YFSETQ. The CDR3 length is 13 residues.

V is TRBV6-5 and J is TRBJ2-1; 15 nucleotides align to TRBD2. The CDR3 sequence is 15 residues long. V was clipped by 2 bases and J by 8 bases; unmatched bases: 1. Per germline, CDR1 MNHEY and CDR2 SVGAGI. CDR3 sequence: CASSYGLAGGYEQFF. CDR3 in DNA: TGTGCCAGCAGTTACGGACTAGCGGGGGGGTATGAGCAGTTCTTC.

This clone was seen only once. The V call is TRBV7-2, the J call TRBJ1-6; D unresolved. Trimming shortened V by 5 bases and J by 9 bases, and 11 bases separated the two germline ends. CDR3 size: 13 residues. Germline CDR1 SGHTA, CDR2 FQGNSA. The CDR3 loop is CASSVEEGSPLHF. In DNA, the CDR3 is TGTGCCAGCAGCGTAGAGGAGGGTTCACCCCTCCACTTT. Looking up the rest from reference TRBV7-2 and TRBJ1-6 gives the full variable domain: GAGVSQSPSNKVTEKGKDVELRCDPISGHTALYWYRQSLGQGLEFLIYFQGNSAPDKSGLPSDRFSAERTGGSVSTLTIQRTQQEDSAVYLCASSVEEGSPLHFGNGTRLTVT.

This clone was seen once. The gene calls are TRBV28 and TRBJ1-5; D not certain. Germline V lookup: CDR1 MDHEN, CDR2 SYDVKM. V was clipped by 7 bases and J by 2 bases, with 6 bases between them. This CDR3 contains 12 residues. CDR3 region: CASTSGNQPQHF. CDR3 nucleotide sequence: TGTGCCAGCACCTCGGGCAATCAGCCCCAGCATTTT.

This rearrangement joins TRBV7-2 to TRBJ2-1, with 10 bases fitting TRBD2. This CDR3 has 15 amino acids. Germline-derived CDR1 and CDR2 are SGHTA and FQGNSA. Losses at the gene ends were 3 bases for V and 7 bases for J; bases not matched to a gene: 6. The CDR3 DNA reads as TGTGCCAGCAGCTTTCCCAGCGGGGGGGGGAATGAGCAGTTCTTC. Translating gives CASSFPSGGGNEQFF.

The rearrangement links TRBV21-1 to TRBJ1-1; the table assigns TRBD1, which was not confirmed against the DNA. TRBV21-1 constitutes a pseudogene. CDR3 size: 18 residues. This CDR3 is CASSKLRETKGANTEAFF. The CDR3 bases are TGTGCCAGCAGCAAACTGAGAGAAACAAAGGGGGCAAACACTGAAGCTTTCTTT.

The chain uses TRBV18 and TRBJ2-2, with 11 bases matching TRBD1. Per germline, CDR1 KGHSH and CDR2 LQKENI. V dropped 2 bases and J dropped 4; count of bases not matched to a gene: 0. CDR3 size: 15 residues. The CDR3, as DNA: TGTGCCAGCTCACCAGGGACAGGGGGCACCGGGGAGCTGTTTTTT. It is translated as CASSPGTGGTGELFF.

This chain connects TRBV7-9 to TRBJ2-1; 12 bases are a match to TRBD2. The CDR3 is 16 amino acids. Germline V CDR1 and CDR2: SEHNR, FQNEAQ (reference sequence). V shed 4 bases, J shed 4 bases, and the junction held 5 bases outside the gene matches. CDR3 in DNA: TGTGCCAGCAGCTCTAGACTAGCGGGAGCGTACAATGAGCAGTTCTTC. Translation: CASSSRLAGAYNEQFF.

The chain has TRBV16 and TRBJ2-3, with D perhaps TRBD1 (6 bases). Germline loops: CDR1 KGHSY, CDR2 FQNENV. Trimming shortened V by 6 bases and J by 6 bases, and 16 bases separated the two germline ends. The CDR3 has 14 residues. CDR3 protein: CASSQSRGMDTQYF. The CDR3 DNA is TGTGCCAGCAGTCAAAGCAGGGGAATGGATACGCAGTATTTT. The full variable domain, with the rest looked up from reference TRBV16 and TRBJ2-3, is GEEVAQTPKHLVRGEGQKAKLYCAPIKGHSYVFWYQQVLKNEFKFLISFQNENVFDETGMPKERFSAKCLPNSPCSLEIQATKLEDSAVYFCASSQSRGMDTQYFGPGTRLTVL.

The rearrangement joins TRBV4-2 to TRBJ1-2, with no clear D. Germline CDR1 is LGHNA and CDR2 is YNFKEQ. The ends were cut back, 7 bases at V and 0 bases at J, with 21 bases in the middle. This CDR3 comprises 17 residues. CDR3 nucleotide sequence: TGTGCCAGCAACTACCAGGCCCGCGAGGGTGCTAACTATGGCTACACCTTC. It codes for CASNYQAREGANYGYTF.

V usage is TRBV18 and J usage is TRBJ2-3; 7 bases fit TRBD2. The CDR3 totals 13 residues. CDR1 and CDR2 from the germline V gene are KGHSH and LQKENI. V shed 3 bases, J shed 3 bases, and the junction held 0 bases outside the gene matches. CDR3 sequence reads: CASSPGGTDTQYF. In DNA form, the CDR3 reads TGTGCCAGCTCACCCGGGGGGACAGATACGCAGTATTTT.

This rearrangement joins TRBV30 to TRBJ1-5; 8 positions match TRBD1. Losses at the gene ends were 6 bases for V and 8 bases for J; bases not matched to a gene: 6. The CDR3 runs 12 residues. CDR1 GTSNPN and CDR2 SVGIG come from the germline V gene (reference sequence). CDR3 sequence (DNA): TGTGCCTGTGACAGGGGTGATGAGCCCCAGCATTTT. Amino acid sequence: CACDRGDEPQHF.

The genes are TRBV5-6 and TRBJ1-2, with no clear D. Germline assignment: CDR1 SGHDT and CDR2 YYEEEE. The CDR3 contains 13 residues. The V end was cut by 4 bases, the J end by 2 bases, with 9 bases between. CDR3 DNA sequence: TGTGCCAGCAGCCGGACGGGGAACTATGGCTACACCTTC. This encodes CASSRTGNYGYTF. The full variable domain, in which reference TRBV5-6 and TRBJ1-2 provide the parts outside the CDR3, is DAGVTQSPTHLIKTRGQQVTLRCSPKSGHDTVSWYQQALGQGPQFIFQYYEEEERQRGNFPDRFSGHQFPNYSSELNVNALLLGDSALYLCASSRTGNYGYTFGSGTRLTVV.

The CDR3 reads CASSQIRGGSQGQAFF. The CDR3 bases are TGCGCCAGCAGCCAAATTAGAGGGGGAAGTCAAGGGCAGGCTTTCTTT. J is TRBJ1-1 and V is TRBV4-1, with D perhaps TRBD1 (6 bases). Trimming removed 2 bases at V and 11 bases at J, with 24 bases between. Germline V gene lookup returns CDR1 MGHRA and CDR2 YSYEKL. The CDR3 has 16 amino acids.

The chain employs TRBV7-7 and TRBJ2-3; 13 bases align to TRBD2. Germline V gene data show CDR1 as SSHAT and CDR2 as FNYEAQ (reference sequence). This CDR3 is 16 amino acids long. The V gene end was trimmed by 5 bases and the J gene end by 4 bases; junction bases not matched to a gene: 6. The CDR3 reads CASSRGLAGVSDTQYF. The CDR3, as DNA: TGTGCCAGCAGCCGAGGACTAGCGGGAGTCTCAGATACGCAGTATTTT. Combining the CDR3 with reference TRBV7-7 and TRBJ2-3 gives the whole variable domain GAGVSQSPRYKVTKRGQDVTLRCDPISSHATLYWYQQALGQGPEFLTYFNYEAQPDKSGLPSDRFSAERPEGSISTLTIQRTEQRDSAMYRCASSRGLAGVSDTQYFGPGTRLTVL.

This chain links TRBV28 with TRBJ2-7; D may be TRBD2 (7 bases). Trimming left V 6 bases short and J 6 bases short, with 18 bases between. The CDR3 sequence is 14 residues long. CDR1 is MDHEN, CDR2 SYDVKM, per germline. The CDR3 nucleotides read TGTGCCAGCAGCCGGGACGGGGGGCAGGTCGAGCAGTACTTC. Translating it yields CASSRDGGQVEQYF.